This T cell receptor beta chain stems from a study of T cells in Graves' hyperthyroidism and ophthalmopathy. Study context: Peripheral blood was acquired at first diagnosis, ahead of any therapy whatsoever. Findings and caveats of the study: Peripheral blood also featured most of the thyroid clonotypes expanded above 0.001.

This clonotype was seen only a few times. Its antigen is undetermined. TCR beta CDR3 regions were amplified from RNA transcripts. Primed by the HTBI set, a first-round RT-PCR was run on the TCR CDR3. TCRdb re-called the multiplex PCR reads with MiXCR, one entry per CDR3 protein. The repertoire includes some 690,000 distinct CDR3 sequences, about 18% of them detected once, and about 14% sits in the top ten. Among the patients, aged 18 to 65, hyperthyroidism was newly diagnosed and had lasted under 2 months. CDR1 is ENHRY and CDR2 is SYGVKD in the germline V gene. Trimming took 9 bases from V and 7 from J; bases not matched to a gene: 8. The CDR3 is made up of 12 amino acids.

V gene TRBV10-3 combines with J gene TRBJ2-7; TRBD1 agrees at 8 bases. The TCR sequence derives from a man between 45 and 60 years old with Graves' hyperthyroidism. Sequencing was done on a sample of blood. The CDR3 region has the DNA TGTGCCATTCTCAGGGGGCTAGGGGAGCAGTACTTC. Protein: CAILRGLGEQYF.